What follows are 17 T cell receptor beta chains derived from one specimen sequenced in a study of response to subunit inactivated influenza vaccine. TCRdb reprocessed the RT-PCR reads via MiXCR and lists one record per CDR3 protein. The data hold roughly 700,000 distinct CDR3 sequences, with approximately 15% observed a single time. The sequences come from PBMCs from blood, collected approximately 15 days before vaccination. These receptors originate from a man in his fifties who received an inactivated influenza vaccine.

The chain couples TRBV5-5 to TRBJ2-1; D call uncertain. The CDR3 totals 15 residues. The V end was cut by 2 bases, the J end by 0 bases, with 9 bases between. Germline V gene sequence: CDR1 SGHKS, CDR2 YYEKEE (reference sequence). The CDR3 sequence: CASSFSLLSYNEQFF. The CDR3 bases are TGTGCCAGCAGCTTTAGCTTACTCTCCTACAATGAGCAGTTCTTC.

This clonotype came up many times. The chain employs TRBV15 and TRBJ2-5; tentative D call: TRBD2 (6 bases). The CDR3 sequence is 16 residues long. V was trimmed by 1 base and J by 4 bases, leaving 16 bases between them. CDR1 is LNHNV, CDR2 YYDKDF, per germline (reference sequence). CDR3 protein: CATSRVTGGVGETQYF. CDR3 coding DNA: TGTGCCACCAGCAGAGTAACTGGCGGGGTAGGAGAGACCCAGTACTTC.

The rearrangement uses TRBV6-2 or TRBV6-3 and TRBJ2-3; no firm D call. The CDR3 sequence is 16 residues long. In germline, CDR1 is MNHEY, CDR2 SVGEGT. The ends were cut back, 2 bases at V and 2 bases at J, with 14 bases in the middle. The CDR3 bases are TGTGCCAGCAGTTACAATTGGGCTAGGCCCACAGATACGCAGTATTTT. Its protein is CASSYNWARPTDTQYF.

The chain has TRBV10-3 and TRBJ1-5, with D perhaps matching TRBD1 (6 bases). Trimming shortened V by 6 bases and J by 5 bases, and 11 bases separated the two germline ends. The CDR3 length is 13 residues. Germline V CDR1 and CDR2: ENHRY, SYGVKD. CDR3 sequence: CAISHRGDQPQHF. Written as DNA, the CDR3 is TGTGCCATCAGCCATAGGGGGGATCAGCCCCAGCATTTT.

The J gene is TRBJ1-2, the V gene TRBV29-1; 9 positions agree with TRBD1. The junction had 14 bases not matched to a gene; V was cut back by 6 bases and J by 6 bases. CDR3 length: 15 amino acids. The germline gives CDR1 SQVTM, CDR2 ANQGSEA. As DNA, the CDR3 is TGCAGCGTCGAGGAGGCTGGGACAGGGATGAATGGCTACACCTTC. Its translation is CSVEEAGTGMNGYTF.

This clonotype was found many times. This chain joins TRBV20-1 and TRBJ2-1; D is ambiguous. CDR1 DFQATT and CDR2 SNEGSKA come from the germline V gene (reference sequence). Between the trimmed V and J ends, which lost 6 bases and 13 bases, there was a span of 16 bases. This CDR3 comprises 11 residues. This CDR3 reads CSAQDELPQFF. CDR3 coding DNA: TGCAGTGCCCAAGACGAGCTACCCCAGTTCTTC.

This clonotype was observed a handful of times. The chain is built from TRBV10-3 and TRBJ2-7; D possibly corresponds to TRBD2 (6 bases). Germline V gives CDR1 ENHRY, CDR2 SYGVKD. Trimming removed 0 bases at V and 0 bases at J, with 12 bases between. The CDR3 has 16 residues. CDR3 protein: CAISESISGSSYEQYF. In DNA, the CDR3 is TGTGCCATCAGTGAGTCAATTAGCGGTAGCTCCTACGAGCAGTACTTC.

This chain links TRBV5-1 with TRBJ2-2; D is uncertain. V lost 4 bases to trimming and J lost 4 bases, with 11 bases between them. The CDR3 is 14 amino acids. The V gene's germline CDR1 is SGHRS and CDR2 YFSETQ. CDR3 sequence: CASSEMPGTGELFF. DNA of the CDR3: TGCGCCAGCAGCGAGATGCCTGGCACCGGGGAGCTGTTTTTT.

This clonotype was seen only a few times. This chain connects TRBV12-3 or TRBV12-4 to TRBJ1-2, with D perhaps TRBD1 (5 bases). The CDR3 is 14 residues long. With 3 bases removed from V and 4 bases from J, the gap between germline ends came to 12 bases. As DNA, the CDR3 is TGTGCCAGCAGTTTCGGTGTCGGGGGCTATGGCTACACCTTC. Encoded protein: CASSFGVGGYGYTF.

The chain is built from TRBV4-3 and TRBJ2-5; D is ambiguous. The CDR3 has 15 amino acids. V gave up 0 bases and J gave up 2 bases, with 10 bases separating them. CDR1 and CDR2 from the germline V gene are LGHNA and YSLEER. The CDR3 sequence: CASSQDHGGQETQYF. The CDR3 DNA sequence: TGCGCCAGCAGCCAAGATCACGGCGGTCAAGAGACCCAGTACTTC.

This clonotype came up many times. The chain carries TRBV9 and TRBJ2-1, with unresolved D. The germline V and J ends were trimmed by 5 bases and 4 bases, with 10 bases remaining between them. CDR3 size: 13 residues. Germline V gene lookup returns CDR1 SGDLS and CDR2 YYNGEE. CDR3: CASSVLGYNEQFF. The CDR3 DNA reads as TGTGCCAGCAGTGTTTTAGGTTACAATGAGCAGTTCTTC.

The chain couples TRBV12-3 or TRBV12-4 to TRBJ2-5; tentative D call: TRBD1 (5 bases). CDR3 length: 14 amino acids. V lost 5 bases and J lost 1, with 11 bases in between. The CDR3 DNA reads TGTGCCAGCAGTGGAGAACAGGCCCAAGAGACCCAGTACTTC. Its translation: CASSGEQAQETQYF.

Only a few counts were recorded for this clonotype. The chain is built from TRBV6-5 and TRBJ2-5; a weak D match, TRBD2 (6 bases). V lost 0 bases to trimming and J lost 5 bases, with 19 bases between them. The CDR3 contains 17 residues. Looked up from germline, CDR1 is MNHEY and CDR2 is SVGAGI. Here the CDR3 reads CASSYSLYGASAETQYF. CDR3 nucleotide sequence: TGTGCCAGCAGTTACTCGCTTTATGGGGCTAGCGCGGAGACCCAGTACTTC.

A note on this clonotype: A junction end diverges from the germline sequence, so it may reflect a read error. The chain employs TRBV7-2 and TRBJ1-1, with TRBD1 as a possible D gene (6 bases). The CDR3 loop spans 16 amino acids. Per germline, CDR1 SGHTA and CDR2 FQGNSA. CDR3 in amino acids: CASSVAIGQLNTEAFF. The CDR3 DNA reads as TGTGCCAGCAGCGTAGCAATCGGACAGCTGAACACTGAAGCTTTCTTT.

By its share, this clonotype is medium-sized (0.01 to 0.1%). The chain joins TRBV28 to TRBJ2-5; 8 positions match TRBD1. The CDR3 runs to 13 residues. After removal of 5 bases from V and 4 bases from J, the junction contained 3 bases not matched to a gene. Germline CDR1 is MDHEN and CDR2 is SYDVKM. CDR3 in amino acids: CASSDTGGETQYF. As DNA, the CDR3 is TGTGCCAGCAGTGACACAGGGGGAGAGACCCAGTACTTC.

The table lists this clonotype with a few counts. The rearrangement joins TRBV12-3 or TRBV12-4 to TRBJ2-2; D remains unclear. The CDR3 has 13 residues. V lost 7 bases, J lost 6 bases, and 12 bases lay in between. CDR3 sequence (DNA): TGTGCCAGCACCCTACAAGCTCCCGGGGAGCTGTTTTTT. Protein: CASTLQAPGELFF.

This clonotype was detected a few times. CDR3 loop: CASSQDLGGFLSYEQYF. CDR3 coding DNA: TGTGCCAGCAGCCAAGATTTGGGCGGATTCTTATCCTACGAGCAGTACTTC. The J gene is TRBJ2-7, the V gene TRBV3-1; unclear D gene. CDR1 LGHDT and CDR2 YNNKEL come from the germline V gene (reference sequence). The CDR3 runs to 17 residues. V lost 0 bases and J lost 1, with 16 bases in between.